This is a list of T cell receptor beta chains from one sample in a study of blood T cell repertoires in COVID-19. Sequencing used immunoSEQ multiplex PCR; TCRdb keeps in-frame clones, though not all of them. The data contain around 260,000 clones, about 90% of them seen just once; the ten biggest clones take up 2% to 2.5%. The sequenced sample was peripheral blood. The receptors come from a woman aged 50 to 60 with acute or convalescent COVID-19. CDR3s include the opening cysteine and the closing phenylalanine or tryptophan. Each record gives: D gene, clone size, J gene, V gene, CDR3 protein, CDR3 DNA. A D gene is named only where the DNA matches it firmly. A clone size is listed for some rows: how often the clone was seen (once, few, many), or a class if it is expanded.

NA NA TRBJ1-3 TRBV15 CATSRAGNLGNTIYF TGTGCCACCAGCAGGGCCGGGAACCTTGGAAACACCATATATTTT
TRBD1 NA TRBJ2-1 TRBV7-2 CASSRDRGWDEQFF TGTGCCAGCAGTCGGGACAGGGGCTGGGATGAGCAGTTCTTC
TRBD1 NA TRBJ1-2 TRBV4-1 CASSQDTRQGRPYGYTF TGCGCCAGCAGCCAAGATACGAGACAGGGTCGCCCCTATGGCTACACCTTC
TRBD2 NA TRBJ2-6 TRBV27 CASFGRVGGANVLTF TGTGCCAGTTTCGGGAGGGTTGGTGGGGCCAACGTCCTGACTTTC
NA NA TRBJ2-1 TRBV27 CASYSPGRTYNEQFF TGTGCCAGTTACTCACCTGGGAGAACCTACAATGAGCAGTTCTTC
NA few TRBJ2-1 TRBV18 CASSPLTGAFNEQFF TGTGCCAGCTCACCTCTAACGGGAGCTTTCAATGAGCAGTTCTTC
NA NA TRBJ2-6 TRBV24-1 CATSDPTRRGANVLTF TGTGCCACCAGTGATCCCACCCGGCGGGGGGCCAACGTCCTGACTTTC
NA NA TRBJ1-2 TRBV28 CASSFGQLWGYTF TGTGCCAGCAGTTTTGGACAACTCTGGGGCTACACCTTC
TRBD1 NA TRBJ2-5 TRBV6-5 CASHRGFQETQYF TGTGCCAGCCACAGGGGATTCCAAGAGACCCAGTACTTC
TRBD2 NA TRBJ2-5 TRBV7-4 CASSPGLAGRETQYF TGTGCCAGCAGCCCCGGACTAGCGGGACGGGAGACCCAGTACTTC
TRBD1 NA TRBJ2-3 TRBV11-2 CASSRFDRGRTDTQYF TGTGCCAGCAGCCGATTCGACAGGGGGCGCACAGATACGCAGTATTTT
NA few TRBJ1-5 TRBV3-1/TRBV3-2 CASSRSGANQPQHF TGTGCCAGCAGCCGGTCTGGGGCAAATCAGCCCCAGCATTTT
NA NA TRBJ1-2 TRBV10-3 CAITGGSGLVSGYTF TGTGCCATCACCGGAGGGTCTGGGTTGGTTTCTGGCTACACCTTC
NA NA TRBJ1-2 TRBV3-1/TRBV3-2 CASSQDFRVDYGYTF TGTGCCAGCAGCCAAGATTTCAGGGTGGACTATGGCTACACCTTC
TRBD2 NA TRBJ2-7 TRBV6-1 CASSEQGTSSYEQYF TGTGCCAGCAGTGAACAGGGGACTAGCTCCTACGAGCAGTACTTC
TRBD1 NA TRBJ2-3 TRBV5-8 CASSLGQGASDTQYF TGTGCCAGCAGCTTGGGACAGGGGGCGTCAGATACGCAGTATTTT
NA once TRBJ2-5 TRBV3-1/TRBV3-2 CASSHREEETQYF TGTGCCAGCAGCCACCGGGAAGAAGAGACCCAGTACTTC
NA NA TRBJ2-3 TRBV7-2 CASSPSSGSGTSDTQYF TGTGCCAGCAGCCCGTCCTCGGGGAGCGGGACATCGGATACGCAGTATTTT
NA NA TRBJ1-1 TRBV7-2 CASSLVRDTEAFF TGTGCCAGCAGCTTAGTCAGGGACACTGAAGCTTTCTTT
NA NA TRBJ1-1 TRBV5-1 CASSLAVGVQSEAFF TGCGCCAGCAGCTTGGCCGTCGGGGTACAGAGTGAAGCTTTCTTT
TRBD1 NA TRBJ1-1 TRBV19 CASSQFEQGDTEAFF TGTGCCAGTAGCCAGTTTGAACAGGGGGACACTGAAGCTTTCTTT
TRBD2 NA TRBJ2-3 TRBV5-4 CASSSPRLALSTDTQYF TGTGCCAGCAGCTCTCCTAGACTAGCGCTAAGCACAGATACGCAGTATTTT
NA NA TRBJ2-1 TRBV6-1 CASSERRRSYNEQFF TGTGCCAGCAGTGAGCGGAGACGCTCCTACAATGAGCAGTTCTTC
TRBD1 NA TRBJ1-1 TRBV4-2 CASSQRTGINTEAFF TGTGCCAGCAGCCAGAGGACAGGGATAAACACTGAAGCTTTCTTT
TRBD2 NA TRBJ2-5 TRBV5-1 CASSLWVAGQETQYF TGCGCCAGCAGCTTGTGGGTAGCGGGGCAAGAGACCCAGTACTTC
NA NA TRBJ2-1 TRBV20-1 CSARLLNEQFF TGCAGTGCTCGACTATTGAATGAGCAGTTCTTC
NA NA TRBJ2-1 TRBV12-3/TRBV12-4 CASSLTVTEQFF TGTGCCAGCAGTTTAACAGTCACCGAGCAGTTCTTC
NA few TRBJ1-2 TRBV7-9 CASSLALLGQTNYGYTF TGTGCCAGCAGCTTAGCGCTCTTGGGGCAGACAAACTATGGCTACACCTTC
TRBD1 NA TRBJ1-1 TRBV27 CASSPRGQLNTEAFF TGTGCCAGCAGCCCGAGGGGGCAGTTGAACACTGAAGCTTTCTTT
NA NA TRBJ1-6 TRBV18 CASSPRITGVDSPLHF TGTGCCAGCTCACCACGAATTACGGGGGTGGATTCACCCCTCCACTTT
TRBD1 NA TRBJ2-1 TRBV5-4 CASSAQQGSFYNEQFF TGTGCCAGCAGCGCCCAACAGGGGTCTTTCTACAATGAGCAGTTCTTC
NA NA TRBJ1-1 TRBV11-2 CASSFVKRTEAFF TGTGCCAGCAGCTTTGTCAAAAGGACAGAAGCTTTCTTT
NA NA TRBJ1-1 TRBV30 CAWIIKGVGDMNTEAFF TGTGCCTGGATCATTAAGGGGGTAGGGGACATGAACACTGAAGCTTTCTTT
NA NA TRBJ1-1 TRBV7-2 CASSLGSGNTEAFF TGTGCCAGCAGCTTAGGCTCAGGGAACACTGAAGCTTTCTTT
TRBD1 once TRBJ1-2 TRBV7-9 CASSFFQGDGYTF TGTGCCAGCAGCTTTTTTCAGGGGGATGGCTACACCTTC
TRBD1 once TRBJ1-1 TRBV6-2/TRBV6-3 CASSYSTDRATMNTEAFF TGTGCCAGCAGTTACTCGACGGACAGGGCTACTATGAACACTGAAGCTTTCTTT
NA NA TRBJ2-7 TRBV4-3 CASSQEPYYYEQYF TGCGCCAGCAGCCAAGAGCCTTACTATTACGAGCAGTACTTC
TRBD1 NA TRBJ1-5 TRBV28 CASSFPRPDRGRQPQHF TGTGCCAGCAGTTTTCCACGCCCGGACAGGGGACGTCAGCCCCAGCATTTT
NA once TRBJ1-2 TRBV28 CASSARVRGYTF TGTGCCAGCAGTGCCAGGGTTCGGGGCTACACCTTC
TRBD1 NA TRBJ2-2 TRBV10-3 CAISVGDRGLAGELFF TGTGCCATCAGTGTAGGGGACAGGGGACTTGCCGGGGAGCTGTTTTTT
TRBD1 NA TRBJ1-2 TRBV30 CAWSEGQGRVGSNYGYTF TGTGCCTGGAGTGAGGGACAGGGAAGAGTGGGGTCTAACTATGGCTACACCTTC
TRBD2 few TRBJ2-7 TRBV19 CASSRGLAASSYEQYF TGTGCCAGTAGTAGGGGACTAGCGGCTAGCTCCTACGAGCAGTACTTC
NA NA TRBJ1-2 TRBV7-9 CASSLKDTTRVLGYTF TGTGCCAGCAGCTTAAAGGACACGACACGGGTCCTTGGCTACACCTTC
TRBD1 NA TRBJ2-7 TRBV2 CASRKSGTGNSYEQYF TGTGCCAGCAGAAAATCCGGGACAGGGAACTCCTACGAGCAGTACTTC
NA NA TRBJ2-7 TRBV28 CASRNRDNYEQYF TGTGCCAGCAGGAACCGGGACAACTACGAGCAGTACTTC
TRBD2 few TRBJ2-2 TRBV6-4 CASSVPNSGSDTGELFF TGTGCCAGCAGTGTCCCCAATAGCGGGAGCGATACCGGGGAGCTGTTTTTT
NA NA TRBJ2-7 TRBV5-1 CASSLAAGSEQYF TGCGCCAGCAGCTTGGCCGCAGGGTCCGAGCAGTACTTC
TRBD2 NA TRBJ2-1 TRBV27 CASSLAGGLDEQFF TGTGCCAGCAGTTTAGCGGGAGGACTGGATGAGCAGTTCTTC
NA once TRBJ1-2 TRBV24-1 CATSDRQVYGYTF TGTGCCACCAGTGACAGACAGGTCTATGGCTACACCTTC
NA NA TRBJ1-1 TRBV28 CASSLRQVVYTEAFF TGTGCCAGCAGTTTAAGACAGGTAGTTTACACTGAAGCTTTCTTT
TRBD2 NA TRBJ2-1 TRBV18 CASSPGLAGGNNEQFF TGTGCCAGCTCACCGGGACTAGCGGGAGGAAACAATGAGCAGTTCTTC
NA NA TRBJ2-1 TRBV28 CASSLNRLNEQFF TGTGCCAGCAGCCTAAACAGATTAAATGAGCAGTTCTTC
TRBD1 NA TRBJ1-2 TRBV24-1 CATSDSLTGTGYTF TGTGCCACCAGTGATTCCCTGACAGGGACTGGCTACACCTTC
TRBD1 NA TRBJ2-4 TRBV2 CASRNAGGPLDF TGTGCCAGCAGGAACGCAGGGGGTCCATTGGACTTC
TRBD1 NA TRBJ1-5 TRBV19 CEGQGNNQPQHF TGTGAGGGACAGGGCAACAATCAGCCCCAGCATTTT
TRBD2 NA TRBJ2-7 TRBV6-5 CASRREAGTTYEQYF TGTGCCAGCAGAAGGGAGGCCGGGACTACCTACGAGCAGTACTTC
NA NA TRBJ2-3 TRBV6-2/TRBV6-3 CASSYSVRLNTDTQYF TGTGCCAGCAGTTACTCGGTCAGACTGAACACAGATACGCAGTATTTT